A single T cell receptor (beta chain) is shown here with its context. This clone was observed a handful of times. The antigen it binds to is not known. Nothing much larger sits one base from this clone, and base qualities are not available. The data were obtained in a study of PD-L1 blockade in urothelial cancer (dated by TCRdb to about 2017). With regard to the full study: Therapy was started at some point between 2012 and 2014 for all patients, and atezolizumab 1,200 mg was administered intravenously every 3 weeks. About 90% of the roughly 29 patients were males with bladder-origin urothelial cancer, and about 65% of the 29 reported a prior smoking history. An ECOG performance status of 0 or 1 was recorded for the patients, and 0 to 3 prior chemotherapy regimens had been received by the patients. Blood samples were analyzed at two time points: 3 weeks after treatment start (second dose) and 6 weeks after treatment start. Blood samples yielded a median of around 130,000 T cells and some 80,000 unique TCRs, with median clonality approximately 0.08. The study, an exploratory multi-omic analysis, examined somatic, immune and clinical correlates of response to PD-L1 blockade with atezolizumab in urothelial cancer. Pretreatment tumor samples, along with matched peripheral blood serially collected before and after atezolizumab treatment, were subjected to TCR sequencing. Durable clinical benefit meant progression-free survival longer than 6 months, and TCR features were also tested against progression-free and overall survival. In the same patients who had TCR sequencing, pretreatment tumors also underwent whole exome sequencing and RNA sequencing. Durable clinical benefit was achieved by nine patients and was not achieved by 20 patients. Over 28 patients had pretreatment blood TCR-seq, 24 had at least one posttreatment blood collection, and 24 had tumor TCR-seq.

Per the publication, the time point label means: pretreatment peripheral blood. A cohort of 25 to 35 patients with locally advanced or metastatic urothelial carcinoma, treated at Memorial Sloan Kettering on a trial protocol, was included. Peripheral blood mononuclear cells were collected pretreatment and during treatment, with between 1 and 8 total time points per patient. The Qiagen DNeasy Blood extraction kit was used to purify genomic DNA from total PBMCs and tumor samples. Collected pretreatment and during treatment, PBMCs were isolated and stored as previously described. CDR1 and CDR2 are read off the germline V gene as MDHEN and SYDVKM. V is reduced by 5 bases and J by 4 bases, leaving a spacing of 18 bases between them. From the cysteine through the phenylalanine, the CDR3 covers 15 amino acids. Only the CDR3 part of the read is kept: 45 bases, read in frame from the first base. The investigation overall reported the following: Greater expansion of tumor-associated TCR clones in peripheral blood 3 weeks after the start of treatment was observed in patients with durable benefit (n of about 20, p = 0.022). Because the sample size was small (n ≈ 30) and many of the analyses were exploratory, the results are meant to be hypothesis-generating. Improved progression-free and overall survival was associated with having pretreatment peripheral blood TCR clonality below the median.

Synthetic TCR analog templates were spiked into each PCR to estimate absolute template abundance from read counts. Using the immunoSEQ assay, TCRbeta CDR3 regions were amplified from genomic DNA with bias-controlled V and J gene primers. Sequencing of rearranged TCRbeta segments was done at approximately 20X coverage. The original pipeline was this. Sequencing errors were corrected by clustering and CDR3s were annotated against IMGT to assign V, D and J genes. Only productive TCRbeta rearrangements were used in downstream analyses, excluding out-of-frame or stop-codon sequences. Clonality was computed as one minus Shannon entropy normalized by the log of the number of unique productive sequences. Clones differing between time points or between blood and tumor were identified by Fisher's exact test with Benjamini-Hochberg correction at adjusted p below 0.01. Held by TCRdb, this immuneACCESS table contains in-frame sequences only and omits some clones. Under half of the omission traces to an unresolved V gene where checked; the cause of the rest is unknown. That table supplies the V and J calls and clone size; D and trimming were determined from the DNA. Present in this sample are 100,000 to 150,000 clones, around 84% of which were seen just once. The ten largest clones capture roughly 3.2% of the sample.

The rearranged chain carries TRBV28 and TRBJ2-7; 5 matching bases give a weak D call of TRBD1. The input for sequencing was PBMCs, taken around atezolizumab (anti-PD-L1) treatment. This TCR came from a man between 45 and 60 years old with urothelial cancer. The CDR3 reads as follows: CASSQGQGSSYEQYF. The DNA sequence reads TGTGCCAGCAGTCAGGGTCAGGGATCGTCGTACGAGCAGTACTTC.